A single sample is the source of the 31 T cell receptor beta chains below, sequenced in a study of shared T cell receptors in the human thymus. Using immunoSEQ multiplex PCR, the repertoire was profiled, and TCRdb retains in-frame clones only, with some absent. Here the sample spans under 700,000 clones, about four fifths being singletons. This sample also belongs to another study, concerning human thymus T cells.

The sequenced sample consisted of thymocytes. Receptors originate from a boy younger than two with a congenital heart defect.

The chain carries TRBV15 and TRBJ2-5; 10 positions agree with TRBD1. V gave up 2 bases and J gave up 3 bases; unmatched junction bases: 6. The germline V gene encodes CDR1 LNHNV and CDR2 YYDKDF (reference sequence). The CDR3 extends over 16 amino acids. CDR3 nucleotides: TGTGCCACCAGCAGATTGGGGACAGGGGCCGAAGAGACCCAGTACTTC. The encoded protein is CATSRLGTGAEETQYF.

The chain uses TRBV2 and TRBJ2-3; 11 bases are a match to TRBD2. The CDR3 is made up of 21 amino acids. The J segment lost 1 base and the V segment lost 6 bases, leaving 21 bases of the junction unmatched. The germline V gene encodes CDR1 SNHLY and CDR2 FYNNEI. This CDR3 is CASRSTGAGLAETTCTDTQYF. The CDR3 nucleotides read TGTGCCAGCAGATCAACCGGGGCGGGACTAGCGGAGACGACCTGCACAGATACGCAGTATTTT.

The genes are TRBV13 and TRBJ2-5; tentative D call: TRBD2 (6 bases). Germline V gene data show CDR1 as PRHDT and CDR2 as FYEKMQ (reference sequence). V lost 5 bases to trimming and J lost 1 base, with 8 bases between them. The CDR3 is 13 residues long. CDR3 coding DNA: TGTGCCAGCAGCCAGCGGGTCCAAGAGACCCAGTACTTC. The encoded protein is CASSQRVQETQYF.

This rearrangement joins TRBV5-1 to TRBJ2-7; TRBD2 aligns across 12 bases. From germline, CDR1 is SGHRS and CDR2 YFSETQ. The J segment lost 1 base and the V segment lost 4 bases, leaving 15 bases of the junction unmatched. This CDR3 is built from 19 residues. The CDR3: CASSPPRLAGETVSYEQYF. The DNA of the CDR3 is TGCGCCAGCAGCCCCCCGCGACTAGCGGGAGAAACCGTATCCTACGAGCAGTACTTC.

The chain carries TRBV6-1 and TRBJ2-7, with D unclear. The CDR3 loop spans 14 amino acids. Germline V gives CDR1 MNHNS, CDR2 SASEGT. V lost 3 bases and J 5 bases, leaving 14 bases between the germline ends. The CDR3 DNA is TGTGCCAGCAGTGAGGGCGTTTTTGGTCACGAGCAGTACTTC. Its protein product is CASSEGVFGHEQYF.

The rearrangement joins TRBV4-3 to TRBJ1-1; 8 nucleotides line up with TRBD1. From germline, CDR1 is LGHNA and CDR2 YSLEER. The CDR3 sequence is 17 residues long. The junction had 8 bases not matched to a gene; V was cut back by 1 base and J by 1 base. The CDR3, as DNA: TGCGCCAGCAGCCAAGGTGACAGGGGAAGGGAGAACACTGAAGCTTTCTTT. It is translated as CASSQGDRGRENTEAFF.

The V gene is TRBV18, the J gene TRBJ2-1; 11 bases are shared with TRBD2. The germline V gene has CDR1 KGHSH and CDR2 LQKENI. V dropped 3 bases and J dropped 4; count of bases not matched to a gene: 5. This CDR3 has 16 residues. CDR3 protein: CASSPRLAGRYNEQFF. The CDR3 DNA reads TGTGCCAGCTCACCGAGACTAGCGGGACGGTACAATGAGCAGTTCTTC.

The CDR3 nucleotides are TGTGCCAGCAGCATCGACAGGGAGTTCAATGAAAAACTGTTTTTT. Translation gives CASSIDREFNEKLFF. V is TRBV5-5 and J is TRBJ1-4; TRBD1 agrees at 7 bases. V lost 4 bases and J lost 5; bases outside the gene matches: 8. The CDR3 is made up of 15 amino acids. Germline assignment: CDR1 SGHKS and CDR2 YYEKEE (reference sequence).

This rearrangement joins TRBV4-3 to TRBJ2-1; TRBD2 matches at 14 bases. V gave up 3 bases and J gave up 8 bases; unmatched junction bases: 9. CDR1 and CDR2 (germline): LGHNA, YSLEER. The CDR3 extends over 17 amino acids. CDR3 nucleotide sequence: TGCGCCAGCAGCCAGCCCGAAGGGACTAGCGGGAGAGATGAGCAGTTCTTC. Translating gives CASSQPEGTSGRDEQFF.

The CDR3 here is CASSAGVPYEQYF. The CDR3 DNA reads as TGTGCCAGCAGCGCGGGAGTACCCTACGAGCAGTACTTC. The chain couples TRBV2 to TRBJ2-7; 7 nucleotides match TRBD2. Trimming removed 6 bases from V and 2 bases from J; junction bases left unmatched: 4. The CDR3 runs to 13 residues. Per the germline V gene, CDR1 is SNHLY and CDR2 is FYNNEI.

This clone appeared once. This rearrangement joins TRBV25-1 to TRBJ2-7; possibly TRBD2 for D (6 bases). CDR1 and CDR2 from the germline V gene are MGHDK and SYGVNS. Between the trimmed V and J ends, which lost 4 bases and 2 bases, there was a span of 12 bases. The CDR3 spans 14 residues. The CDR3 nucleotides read TGTGCCAGCAGTGCCGGGACGGGAGCCTACGAGCAGTACTTC. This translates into CASSAGTGAYEQYF.

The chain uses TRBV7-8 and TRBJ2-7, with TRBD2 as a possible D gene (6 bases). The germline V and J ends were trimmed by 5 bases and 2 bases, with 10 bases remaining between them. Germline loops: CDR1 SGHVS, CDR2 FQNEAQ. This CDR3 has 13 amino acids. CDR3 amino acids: CASSVGGTYEQYF. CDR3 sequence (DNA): TGTGCCAGCAGCGTAGGCGGGACCTACGAGCAGTACTTC.

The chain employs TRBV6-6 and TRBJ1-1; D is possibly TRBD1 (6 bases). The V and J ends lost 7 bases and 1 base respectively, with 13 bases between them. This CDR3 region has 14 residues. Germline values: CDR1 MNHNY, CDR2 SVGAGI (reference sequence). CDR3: CASTPTGGNTEAFF. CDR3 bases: TGTGCCAGCACCCCGACAGGAGGGAACACTGAAGCTTTCTTT.

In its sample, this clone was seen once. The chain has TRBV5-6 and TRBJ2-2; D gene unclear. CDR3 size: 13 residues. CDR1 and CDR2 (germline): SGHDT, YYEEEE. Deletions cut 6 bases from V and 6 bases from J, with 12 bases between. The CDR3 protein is CASTLAVSGELFF. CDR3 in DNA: TGTGCCAGCACCCTGGCCGTTTCCGGGGAGCTGTTTTTT.

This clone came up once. CDR3 DNA sequence: TGTGCCAGCAGCTTAGCCCAGGGGCTAATCTACGAGCAGTACTTC. Its protein is CASSLAQGLIYEQYF. The rearrangement links TRBV11-3 to TRBJ2-7; weak D call: TRBD1 (6 bases). Looked up from germline, CDR1 is SGHNT and CDR2 is YENEEA. V was cut by 1 base and J by 3 bases, with 13 bases left in between. The CDR3 consists of 15 residues.

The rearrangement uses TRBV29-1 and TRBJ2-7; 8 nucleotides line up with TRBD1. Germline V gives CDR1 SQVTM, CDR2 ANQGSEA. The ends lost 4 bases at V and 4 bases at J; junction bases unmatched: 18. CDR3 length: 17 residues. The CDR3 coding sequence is TGCAGCGTTGGACGGACAGGGAGTAAGAGTAGCCCGTACGAGCAGTACTTC. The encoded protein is CSVGRTGSKSSPYEQYF.

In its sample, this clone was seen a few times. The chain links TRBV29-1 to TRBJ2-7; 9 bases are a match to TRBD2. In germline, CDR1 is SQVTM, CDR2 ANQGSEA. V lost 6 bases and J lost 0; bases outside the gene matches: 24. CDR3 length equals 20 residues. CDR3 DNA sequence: TGCAGCGTCGTGATGGGAGGGCTGGAGGGGACTAGCAGCCACTCCTACGAGCAGTACTTC. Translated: CSVVMGGLEGTSSHSYEQYF.

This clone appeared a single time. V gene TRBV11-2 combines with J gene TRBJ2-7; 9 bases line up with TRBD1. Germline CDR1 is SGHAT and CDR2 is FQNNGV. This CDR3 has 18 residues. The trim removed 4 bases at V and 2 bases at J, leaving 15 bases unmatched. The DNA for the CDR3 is TGTGCCAGCAGCTCAAAAAAGGGGACGGGACAGGGTCCCTACGAGCAGTACTTC. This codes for CASSSKKGTGQGPYEQYF.

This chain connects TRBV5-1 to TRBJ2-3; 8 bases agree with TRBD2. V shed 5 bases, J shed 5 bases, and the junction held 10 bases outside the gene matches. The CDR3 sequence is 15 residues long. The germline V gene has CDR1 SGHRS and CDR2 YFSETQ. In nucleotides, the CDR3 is TGCGCCAGCAGGCCGCGGGCGGGAGGTCGAGATACGCAGTATTTT. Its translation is CASRPRAGGRDTQYF.

The CDR3 loop is CASSVRGGGYEQYF. CDR3 nucleotides: TGTGCCAGCAGTGTTCGGGGGGGCGGCTACGAGCAGTACTTC. The chain uses TRBV25-1 and TRBJ2-7, with TRBD2 matching over 8 bases. Germline V gene lookup returns CDR1 MGHDK and CDR2 SYGVNS. CDR3 length: 14 residues. V shed 4 bases, J shed 3 bases, and the junction held 5 bases outside the gene matches.

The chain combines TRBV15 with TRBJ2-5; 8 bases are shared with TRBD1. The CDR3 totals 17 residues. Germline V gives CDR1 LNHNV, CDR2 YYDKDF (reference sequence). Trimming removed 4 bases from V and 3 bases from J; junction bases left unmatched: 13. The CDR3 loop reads CATSTRTGGTREETQYF. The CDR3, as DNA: TGTGCCACCAGCACCAGAACAGGGGGGACTCGAGAAGAGACCCAGTACTTC.

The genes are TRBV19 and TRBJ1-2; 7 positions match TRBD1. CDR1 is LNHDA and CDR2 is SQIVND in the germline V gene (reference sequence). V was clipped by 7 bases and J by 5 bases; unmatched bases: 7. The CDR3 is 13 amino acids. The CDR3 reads CASTGRGFYGYTF. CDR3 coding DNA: TGTGCCAGTACCGGCAGGGGGTTTTATGGCTACACCTTC.

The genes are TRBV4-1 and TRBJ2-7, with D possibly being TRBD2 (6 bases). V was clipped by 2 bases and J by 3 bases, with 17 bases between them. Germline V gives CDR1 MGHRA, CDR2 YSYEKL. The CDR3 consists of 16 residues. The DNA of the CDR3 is TGCGCCAGCAGCCAAATTTGGCTCCGCGGGGTCTACGAGCAGTACTTC. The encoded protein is CASSQIWLRGVYEQYF.

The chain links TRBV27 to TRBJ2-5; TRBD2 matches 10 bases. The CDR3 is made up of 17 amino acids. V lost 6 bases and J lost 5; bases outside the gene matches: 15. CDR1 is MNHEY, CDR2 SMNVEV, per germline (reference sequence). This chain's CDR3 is CASSSTPSGRGFETQYF. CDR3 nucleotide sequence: TGTGCCAGCAGCTCGACCCCGAGCGGGAGGGGCTTCGAGACCCAGTACTTC.

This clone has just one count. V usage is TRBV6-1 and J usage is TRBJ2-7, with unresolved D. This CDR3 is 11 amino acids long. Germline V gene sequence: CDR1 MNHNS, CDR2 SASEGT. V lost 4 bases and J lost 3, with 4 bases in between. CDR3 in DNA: TGTGCCAGCAGTGTACACTACGAGCAGTACTTC. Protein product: CASSVHYEQYF.

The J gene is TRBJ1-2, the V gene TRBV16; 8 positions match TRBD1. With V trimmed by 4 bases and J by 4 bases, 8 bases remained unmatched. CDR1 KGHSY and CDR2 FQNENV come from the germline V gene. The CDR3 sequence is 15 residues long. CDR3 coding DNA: TGTGCCAGCAGCCCTCTTCAGGGGGCTGTCTATGGCTACACCTTC. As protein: CASSPLQGAVYGYTF.

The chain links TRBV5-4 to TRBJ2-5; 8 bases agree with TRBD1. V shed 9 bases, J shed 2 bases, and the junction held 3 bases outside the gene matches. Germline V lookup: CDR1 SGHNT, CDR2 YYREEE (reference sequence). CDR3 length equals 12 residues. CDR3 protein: CATGTGQETQYF. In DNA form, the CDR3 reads TGTGCCACCGGGACAGGTCAAGAGACCCAGTACTTC.

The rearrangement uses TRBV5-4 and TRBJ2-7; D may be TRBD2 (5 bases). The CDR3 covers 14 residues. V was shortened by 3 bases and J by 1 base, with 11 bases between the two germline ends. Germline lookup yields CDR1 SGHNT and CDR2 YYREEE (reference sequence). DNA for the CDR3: TGTGCCAGCAGCTCAGGACTGGCATCCTACGAGCAGTACTTC. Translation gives CASSSGLASYEQYF.

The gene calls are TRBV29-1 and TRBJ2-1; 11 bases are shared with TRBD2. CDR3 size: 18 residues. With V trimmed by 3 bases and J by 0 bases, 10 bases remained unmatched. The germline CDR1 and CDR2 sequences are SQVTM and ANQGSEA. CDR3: CSVEGHRGLADSYNEQFF. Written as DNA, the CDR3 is TGCAGCGTTGAGGGGCACAGGGGACTAGCGGACTCCTACAATGAGCAGTTCTTC.

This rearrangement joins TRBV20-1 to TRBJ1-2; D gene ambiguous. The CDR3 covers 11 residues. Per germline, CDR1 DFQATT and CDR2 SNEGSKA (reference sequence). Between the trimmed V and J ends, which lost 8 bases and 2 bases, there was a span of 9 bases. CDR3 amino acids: CSPSGNYGYTF. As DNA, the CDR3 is TGCAGTCCGTCGGGGAACTATGGCTACACCTTC.

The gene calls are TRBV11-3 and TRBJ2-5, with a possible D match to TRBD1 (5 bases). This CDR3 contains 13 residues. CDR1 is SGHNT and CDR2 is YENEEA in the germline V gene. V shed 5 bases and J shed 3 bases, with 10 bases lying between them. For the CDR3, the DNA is TGTGCCAGCAGCCTTCTCAGGGAAGAGACCCAGTACTTC. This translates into CASSLLREETQYF.